This TCR beta chain was sequenced during a study of blood T cell repertoires in COVID-19. The method was immunoSEQ multiplex PCR; TCRdb's version includes in-frame clones alone and lacks a portion of them. The sample holds about 280,000 clones, 75% to 90% seen once. The CDR3 runs 13 residues. CDR1 LNHDA and CDR2 SQIVND come from the germline V gene (reference sequence). Trimming left V 6 bases short and J 5 bases short, with 11 bases between. The chain recombines TRBV19 with TRBJ1-5; possible D gene TRBD1, 5 bases. The sequence was obtained from a woman in her forties or fifties who had recovered from COVID-19. The sequencing input was PBMCs or T cells enriched from blood (not recorded which). The CDR3 region is CASRDGGDQPQHF. The CDR3 DNA follows: TGTGCCAGTAGGGACGGGGGGGATCAGCCCCAGCATTTT. Full variable domain (missing parts from reference TRBV19 and TRBJ1-5): DGGITQSPKYLFRKEGQNVTLSCEQNLNHDAMYWYRQDPGQGLRLIYYSQIVNDFQKGDIAEGYSVSREKKESFPLTVTSAQKNPTAFYLCASRDGGDQPQHFGDGTRLSIL.